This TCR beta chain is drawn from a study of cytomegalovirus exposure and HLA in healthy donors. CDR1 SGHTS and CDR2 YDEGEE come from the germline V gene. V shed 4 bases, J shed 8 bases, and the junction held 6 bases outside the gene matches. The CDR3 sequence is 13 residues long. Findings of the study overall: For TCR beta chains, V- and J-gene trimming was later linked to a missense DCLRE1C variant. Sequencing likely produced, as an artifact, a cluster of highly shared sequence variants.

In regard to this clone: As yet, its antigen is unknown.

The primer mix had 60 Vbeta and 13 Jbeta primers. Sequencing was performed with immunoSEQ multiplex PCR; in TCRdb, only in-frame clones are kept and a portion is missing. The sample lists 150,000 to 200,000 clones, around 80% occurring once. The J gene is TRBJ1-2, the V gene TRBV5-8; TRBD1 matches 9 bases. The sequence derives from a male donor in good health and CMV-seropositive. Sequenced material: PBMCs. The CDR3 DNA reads TGTGCCAGCAGCAAGGACAGGGGAAACGGCTACACCTTC. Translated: CASSKDRGNGYTF.